This T cell receptor beta chain emerged from a study of blood T cell repertoires in COVID-19. In the authors' workflow: Reference gene primer amplification yielded estimated nucleated cell counts. Method: immunoSEQ multiplex PCR; TCRdb's copy keeps in-frame clones and lacks some. Clone size and the V and J calls come from that table; the DNA yielded D and trimming. The data show roughly 200,000 clones, 82% seen once. The receptor was isolated from an older woman with acute COVID-19. Source material: PBMCs or T cells enriched from blood (not recorded which).

The CDR3: CASSQQGQYGYTF. The CDR3 bases are TGTGCCAGCAGCCAGCAGGGTCAGTATGGCTACACCTTC. The V and J genes are TRBV3-1 (or the pseudogene TRBV3-2) and TRBJ1-2; D might be TRBD1 (5 bases). This CDR3 has 13 amino acids. V was pared by 3 bases and J by 5 bases, with 10 bases between. The V gene's germline CDR1 is LGHDT and CDR2 YNNKEL (reference sequence).